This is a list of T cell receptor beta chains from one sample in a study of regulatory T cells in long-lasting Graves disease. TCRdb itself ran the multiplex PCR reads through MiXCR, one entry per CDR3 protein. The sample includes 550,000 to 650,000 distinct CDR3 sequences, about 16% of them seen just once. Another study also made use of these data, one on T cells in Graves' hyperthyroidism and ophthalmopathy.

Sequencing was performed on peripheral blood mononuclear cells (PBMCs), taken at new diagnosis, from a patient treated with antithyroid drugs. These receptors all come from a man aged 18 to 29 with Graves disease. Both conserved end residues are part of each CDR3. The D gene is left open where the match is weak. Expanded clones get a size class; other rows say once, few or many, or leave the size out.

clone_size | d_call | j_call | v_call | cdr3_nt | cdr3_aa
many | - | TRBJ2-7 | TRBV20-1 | TGCAGTGCTAGAGATGCGAGAGGTTACGAGCAGTACTTC | CSARDARGYEQYF
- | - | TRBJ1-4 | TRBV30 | TGTGCCTGGAGTGGGGGACTCGACGAAAAACTGTTTTTT | CAWSGGLDEKLFF
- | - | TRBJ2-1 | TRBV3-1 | TGTGCCAGCAGCCAACGTCACAGGGTGGGAGTCTACAATGAGCAGTTCTTC | CASSQRHRVGVYNEQFF
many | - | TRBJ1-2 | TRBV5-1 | TGCGCCAGCAGCTTGGGCGGGGAGCTTCCCTCCGGCTACACCTTC | CASSLGGELPSGYTF
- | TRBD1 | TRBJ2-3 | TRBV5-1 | TGCGCCAGCAGCTTGGACAGGGGGCTAGCAGATACGCAGTATTTT | CASSLDRGLADTQYF
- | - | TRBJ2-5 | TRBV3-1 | TGTGCCAGCAGCCATGGTGGGCTGGATCAAGAGACCCAGTACTTC | CASSHGGLDQETQYF
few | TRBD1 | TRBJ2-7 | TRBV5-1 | TGCGCCAGCAGCCGGGGACAGAACTACGAGCAGTACTTC | CASSRGQNYEQYF
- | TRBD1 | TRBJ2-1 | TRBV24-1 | TGTGCCACCAGTGATCCCCGGGACAGGGGCATCGGTGAGCAGTTCTTC | CATSDPRDRGIGEQFF
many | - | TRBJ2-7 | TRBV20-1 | TGCACCACTCTCTACAGCTTCTCCTACGAGCAGTACTTC | CTTLYSFSYEQYF
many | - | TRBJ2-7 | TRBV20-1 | TGCAGTGCTAGAGCTCTAGGTTTCTCCTACGAGCAGTACTTC | CSARALGFSYEQYF
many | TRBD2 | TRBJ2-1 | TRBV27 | TGTGCCAGCAGTTTAAGACTAGCGGGAGTCCAGGGCAATGAGCAGTTCTTC | CASSLRLAGVQGNEQFF
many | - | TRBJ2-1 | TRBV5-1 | TGCGCCAGCAGCTTATGGACTAACAACAATGAGCAGTTCTTC | CASSLWTNNNEQFF
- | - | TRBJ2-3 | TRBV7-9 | TGTGCCAGCAGCCCGACAGGGAGGGTCCCCACAGATACGCAGTATTTT | CASSPTGRVPTDTQYF
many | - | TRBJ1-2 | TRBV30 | TGTGCCTGGAGTGTACTTCGACAGAACTATGGCTACACCTTC | CAWSVLRQNYGYTF
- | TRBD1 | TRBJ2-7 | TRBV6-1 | TGTGCCAGCAGTCGCGGGACAGGGGGGCTCTTCGAGCAGTACTTC | CASSRGTGGLFEQYF
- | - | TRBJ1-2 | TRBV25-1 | TGTGCCAGCAGTGATTCAGGGGATTGGGTTAACTATGGCTACACCTTC | CASSDSGDWVNYGYTF
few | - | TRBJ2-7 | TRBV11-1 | TGTGCCAGCAGCCGGAGCTCGACAGGATCCTACGAGCAGTACTTC | CASSRSSTGSYEQYF
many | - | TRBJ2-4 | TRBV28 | TGTGCCAGCAGTTTGATCCGGGAGACCGAAAACATTCAGTACTTC | CASSLIRETENIQYF
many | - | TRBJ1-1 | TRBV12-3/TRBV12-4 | TGTGCCAGCAGTTTAGCGGGGCAGAGGGGCACTGAAGCTTTCTTT | CASSLAGQRGTEAFF
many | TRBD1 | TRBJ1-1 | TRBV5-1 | TGCGCCAGCAGCGTGACCGGACAGGGGAACACTGAAGCTTTCTTT | CASSVTGQGNTEAFF
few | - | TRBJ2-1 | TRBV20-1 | TGCAGTGCTGTGGCAGGCGGGCGCTCCTACAATGAGCAGTTCTTC | CSAVAGGRSYNEQFF
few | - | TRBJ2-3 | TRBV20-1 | TGCAGTGTCCTTAGGACGTCCACAGATACGCAGTATTTT | CSVLRTSTDTQYF
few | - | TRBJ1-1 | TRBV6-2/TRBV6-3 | TGTGCCAGCAGTTACTCGATAAGCACGTTGGACACTGAAGCTTTCTTT | CASSYSISTLDTEAFF
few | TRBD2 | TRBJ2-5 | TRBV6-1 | TGTGCCAGCAGTGAACCTAGCGGGAGTAGGGAGACCCAGTACTTC | CASSEPSGSRETQYF
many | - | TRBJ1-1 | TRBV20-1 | TGCAGTGCTAGTCAGATCACTGAAGCTTTCTTT | CSASQITEAFF
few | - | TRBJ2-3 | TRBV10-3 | TGTGCCATCAGTGAGTCTAATAGGGATAGCACAGATACGCAGTATTTT | CAISESNRDSTDTQYF
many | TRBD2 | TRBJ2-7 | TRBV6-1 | TGTGCCAGCAGCTATCCTAGCGGGATGATTTCCTACGAGCAGTACTTC | CASSYPSGMISYEQYF
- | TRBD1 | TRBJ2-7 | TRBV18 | TGTGCCAGCTCACCACAAGGACAGGGGACGTACGAGCAGTACTTC | CASSPQGQGTYEQYF
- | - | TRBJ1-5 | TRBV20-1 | TGCAGTGCTAGAGTACGGGGGGCGAGAAATCAGCCCCAGCATTTT | CSARVRGARNQPQHF